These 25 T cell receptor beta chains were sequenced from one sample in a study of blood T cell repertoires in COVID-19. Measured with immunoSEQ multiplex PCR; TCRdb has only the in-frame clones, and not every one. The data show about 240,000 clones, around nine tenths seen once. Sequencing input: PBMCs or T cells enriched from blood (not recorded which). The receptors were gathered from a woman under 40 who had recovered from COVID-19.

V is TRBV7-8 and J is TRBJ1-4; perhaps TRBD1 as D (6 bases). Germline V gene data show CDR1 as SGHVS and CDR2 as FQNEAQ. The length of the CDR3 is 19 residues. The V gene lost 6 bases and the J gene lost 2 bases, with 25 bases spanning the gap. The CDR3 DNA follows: TGTGCCAGCAGTTACCCGCCGGGGGGGGCCATTTCGACTAATGAAAAACTGTTTTTT. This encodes CASSYPPGGAISTNEKLFF.

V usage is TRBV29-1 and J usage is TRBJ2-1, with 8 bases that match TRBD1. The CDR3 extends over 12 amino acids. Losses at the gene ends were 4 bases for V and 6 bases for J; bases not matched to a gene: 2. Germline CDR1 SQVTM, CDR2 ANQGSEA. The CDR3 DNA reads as TGCAGCGTTGGGCAGGGGGCCAATGAGCAGTTCTTC. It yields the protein CSVGQGANEQFF.

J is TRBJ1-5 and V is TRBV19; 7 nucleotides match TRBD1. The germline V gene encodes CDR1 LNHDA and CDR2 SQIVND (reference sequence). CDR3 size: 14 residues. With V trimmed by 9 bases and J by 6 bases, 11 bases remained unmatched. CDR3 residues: CASSRQGRSQPQHF. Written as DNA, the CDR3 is TGTGCCAGCTCAAGACAGGGACGATCTCAGCCCCAGCATTTT.

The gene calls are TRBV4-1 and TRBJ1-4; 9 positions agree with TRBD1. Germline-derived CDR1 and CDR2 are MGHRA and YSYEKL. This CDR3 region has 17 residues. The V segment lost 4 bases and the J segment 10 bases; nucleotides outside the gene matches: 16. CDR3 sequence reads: CASSLVGQGRGGRKLFF. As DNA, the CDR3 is TGCGCCAGCAGCCTCGTAGGACAGGGGCGCGGAGGTCGAAAACTGTTTTTT.

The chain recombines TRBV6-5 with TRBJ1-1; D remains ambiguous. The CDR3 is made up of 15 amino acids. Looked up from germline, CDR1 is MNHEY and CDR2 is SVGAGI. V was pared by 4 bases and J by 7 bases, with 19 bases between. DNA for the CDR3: TGTGCCAGCAGTTTACAGCCTGCCTCTATTATTGAAGCTTTCTTT. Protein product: CASSLQPASIIEAFF.

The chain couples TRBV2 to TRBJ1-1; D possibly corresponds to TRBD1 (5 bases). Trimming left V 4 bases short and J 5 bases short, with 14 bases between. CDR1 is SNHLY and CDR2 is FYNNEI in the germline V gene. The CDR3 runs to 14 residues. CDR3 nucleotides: TGTGCCAGCAGTGTAGCGAGACAGATGACTGAAGCTTTCTTT. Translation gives CASSVARQMTEAFF.

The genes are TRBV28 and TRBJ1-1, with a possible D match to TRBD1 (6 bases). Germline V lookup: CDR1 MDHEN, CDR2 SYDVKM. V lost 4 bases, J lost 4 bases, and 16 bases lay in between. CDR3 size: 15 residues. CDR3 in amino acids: CASSSDMGALTEAFF. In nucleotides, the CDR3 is TGTGCCAGCAGTTCCGATATGGGGGCCCTCACTGAAGCTTTCTTT.

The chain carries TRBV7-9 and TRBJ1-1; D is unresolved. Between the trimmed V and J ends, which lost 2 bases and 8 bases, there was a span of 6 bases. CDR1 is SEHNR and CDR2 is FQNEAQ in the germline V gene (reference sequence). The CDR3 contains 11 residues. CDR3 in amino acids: CASSLPREAFF. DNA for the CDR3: TGTGCCAGCAGCTTACCGCGAGAAGCTTTCTTT.

CDR3 amino acids: CASSYADRGRSPLHF. Written as DNA, the CDR3 is TGTGCCAGCAGTTACGCGGACAGGGGACGGTCACCCCTCCACTTT. This chain joins TRBV6-2 or TRBV6-3 and TRBJ1-6; 9 nucleotides match TRBD1. Germline V gene sequence: CDR1 MNHEY, CDR2 SVGEGT. This CDR3 has 15 residues. With 2 bases clipped from V and 10 bases from J, the junction kept 6 bases outside the gene matches.

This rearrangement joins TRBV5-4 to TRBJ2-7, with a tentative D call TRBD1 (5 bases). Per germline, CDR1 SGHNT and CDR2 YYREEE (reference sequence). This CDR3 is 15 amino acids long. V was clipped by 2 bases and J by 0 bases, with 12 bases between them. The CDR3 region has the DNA TGTGCCAGCAGCTTTGGGGCAACGAGCTCCTACGAGCAGTACTTC. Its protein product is CASSFGATSSYEQYF.

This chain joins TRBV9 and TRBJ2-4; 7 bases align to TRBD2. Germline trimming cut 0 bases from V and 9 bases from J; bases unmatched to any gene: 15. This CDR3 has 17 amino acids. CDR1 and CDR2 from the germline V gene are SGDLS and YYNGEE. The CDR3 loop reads CASSVDPTAGRAGIQYF. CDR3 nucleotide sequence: TGTGCCAGCAGCGTAGACCCCACCGCAGGGAGGGCGGGCATTCAGTACTTC.

The CDR3 sequence is CAWSLQGLRDQPQHF. The CDR3, as DNA: TGTGCCTGGAGTCTTCAGGGGCTAAGGGATCAGCCCCAGCATTTT. This chain uses TRBV30 with TRBJ1-5, with D possibly TRBD1 on 6 matching bases. The ends were cut back, 2 bases at V and 5 bases at J, with 16 bases in the middle. The CDR3 consists of 15 residues. In germline, CDR1 is GTSNPN, CDR2 SVGIG (reference sequence).

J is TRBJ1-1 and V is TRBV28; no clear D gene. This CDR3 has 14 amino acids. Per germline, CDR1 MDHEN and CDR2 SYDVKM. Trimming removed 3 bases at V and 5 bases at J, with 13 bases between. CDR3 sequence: CASSFVRRRTEAFF. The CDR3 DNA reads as TGTGCCAGCAGTTTTGTCAGGCGTAGGACTGAAGCTTTCTTT.

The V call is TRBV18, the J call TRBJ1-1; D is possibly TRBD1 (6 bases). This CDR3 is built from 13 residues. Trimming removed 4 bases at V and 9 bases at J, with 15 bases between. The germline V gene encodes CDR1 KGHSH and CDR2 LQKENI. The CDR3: CASSRQDKGKAFF. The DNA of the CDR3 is TGTGCCAGCTCACGACAGGACAAGGGTAAAGCTTTCTTT.

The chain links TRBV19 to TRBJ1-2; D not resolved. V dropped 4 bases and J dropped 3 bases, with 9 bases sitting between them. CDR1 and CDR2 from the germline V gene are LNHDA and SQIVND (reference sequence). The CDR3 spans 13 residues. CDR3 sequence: CASSTGNDYGYTF. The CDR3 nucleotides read TGTGCCAGTAGTACCGGGAACGACTATGGCTACACCTTC.

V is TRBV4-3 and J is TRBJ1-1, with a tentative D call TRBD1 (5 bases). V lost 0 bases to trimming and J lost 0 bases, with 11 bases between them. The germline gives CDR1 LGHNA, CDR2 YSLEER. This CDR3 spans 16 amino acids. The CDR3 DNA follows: TGCGCCAGCAGCCAAGAGCCGACAGTCTTGAACACTGAAGCTTTCTTT. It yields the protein CASSQEPTVLNTEAFF.

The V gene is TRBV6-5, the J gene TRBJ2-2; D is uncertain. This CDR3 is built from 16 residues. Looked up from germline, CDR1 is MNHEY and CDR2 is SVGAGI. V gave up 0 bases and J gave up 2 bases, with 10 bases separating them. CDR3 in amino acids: CASSYSIYPNTGELFF. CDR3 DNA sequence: TGTGCCAGCAGTTACTCGATCTACCCCAACACCGGGGAGCTGTTTTTT.

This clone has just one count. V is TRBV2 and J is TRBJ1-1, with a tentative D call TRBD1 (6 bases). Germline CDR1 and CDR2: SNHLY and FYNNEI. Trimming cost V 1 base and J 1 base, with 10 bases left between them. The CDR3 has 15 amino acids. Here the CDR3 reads CASSEVGRGNTEAFF. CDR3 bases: TGTGCCAGCAGTGAAGTGGGCAGGGGGAACACTGAAGCTTTCTTT.

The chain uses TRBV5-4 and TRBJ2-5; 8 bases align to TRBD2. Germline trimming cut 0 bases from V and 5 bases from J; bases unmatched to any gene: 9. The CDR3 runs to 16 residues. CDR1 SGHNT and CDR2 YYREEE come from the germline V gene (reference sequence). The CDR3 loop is CASSLELAGRGETQYF. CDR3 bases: TGTGCCAGCAGCTTGGAGTTAGCGGGAAGAGGGGAGACCCAGTACTTC.

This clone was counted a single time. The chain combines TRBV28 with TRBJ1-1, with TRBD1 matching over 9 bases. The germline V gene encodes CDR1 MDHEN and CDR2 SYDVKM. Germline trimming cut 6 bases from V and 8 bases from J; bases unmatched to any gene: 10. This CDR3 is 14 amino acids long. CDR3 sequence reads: CASSSPTGGYEAFF. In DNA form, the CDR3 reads TGTGCCAGCAGCTCGCCGACAGGGGGATACGAAGCTTTCTTT.

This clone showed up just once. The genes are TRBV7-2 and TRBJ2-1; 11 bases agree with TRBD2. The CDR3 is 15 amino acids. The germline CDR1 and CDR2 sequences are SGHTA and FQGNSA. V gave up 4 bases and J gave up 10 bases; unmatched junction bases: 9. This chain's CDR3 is CASSWNSGRAGEQFF. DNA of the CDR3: TGTGCCAGCAGCTGGAATAGCGGGAGGGCTGGGGAGCAGTTCTTC.

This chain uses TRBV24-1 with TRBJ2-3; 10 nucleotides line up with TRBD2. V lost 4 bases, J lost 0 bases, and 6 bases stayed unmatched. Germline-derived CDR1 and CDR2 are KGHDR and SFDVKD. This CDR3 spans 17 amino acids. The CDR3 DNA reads TGTGCCACCAGTGACCCCGGACTAGCGGCTAGCACAGATACGCAGTATTTT. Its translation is CATSDPGLAASTDTQYF.

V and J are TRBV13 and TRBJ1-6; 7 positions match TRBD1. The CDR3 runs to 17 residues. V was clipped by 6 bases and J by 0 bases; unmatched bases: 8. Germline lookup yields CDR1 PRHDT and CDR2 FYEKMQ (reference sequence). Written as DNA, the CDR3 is TGTGCCAGCAGATCCCGACAGGGAGGCTCCTATAATTCACCCCTCCACTTT. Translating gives CASRSRQGGSYNSPLHF.

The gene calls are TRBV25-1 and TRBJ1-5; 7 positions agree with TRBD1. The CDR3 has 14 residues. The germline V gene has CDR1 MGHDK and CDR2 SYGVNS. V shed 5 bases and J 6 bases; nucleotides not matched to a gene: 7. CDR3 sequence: CASSQSGGIQPQHF. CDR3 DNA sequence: TGTGCCAGCAGTCAGTCAGGGGGGATTCAGCCCCAGCATTTT.

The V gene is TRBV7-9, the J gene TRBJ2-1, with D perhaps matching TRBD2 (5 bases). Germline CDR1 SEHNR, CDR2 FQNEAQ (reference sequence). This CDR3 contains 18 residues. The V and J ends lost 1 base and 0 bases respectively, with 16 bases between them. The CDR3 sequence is CASSLVVGAYSSYNEQFF. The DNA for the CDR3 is TGTGCCAGCAGCTTAGTAGTGGGAGCCTATAGCTCCTACAATGAGCAGTTCTTC. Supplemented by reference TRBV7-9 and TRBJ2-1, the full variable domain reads DTGVSQNPRHKITKRGQNVTFRCDPISEHNRLYWYRQTLGQGPEFLTYFQNEAQLEKSRLLSDRFSAERPKGSFSTLEIQRTEQGDSAMYLCASSLVVGAYSSYNEQFFGPGTRLTVL.